This TCR beta chain was sequenced during a study of blood T cell repertoires in COVID-19. In the study overall: Sites across the United States, Italy and Spain contributed samples from acute and convalescent COVID-19.

Germline V gene lookup returns CDR1 SGHRS and CDR2 YFSETQ. This CDR3 contains 12 residues. The V and J ends lost 3 bases and 8 bases, in that order; junction bases with no gene match: 2. Only in-frame clones appear in the TCRdb table, and some are missing; sequencing was by immunoSEQ multiplex PCR. Among 380,000 or so clones listed, roughly 86% were seen once. Sequenced sample: peripheral blood. This sequence originates from a human donor with acute or convalescent COVID-19. The donor label of this sample is uncertain. The genes are TRBV5-1 and TRBJ1-2, with 9 bases identical to TRBD1. The DNA of the CDR3 is TGCGCCAGCAGCTCGGACAGGGGCGGCTACACCTTC. It is translated as CASSSDRGGYTF. Using reference TRBV5-1 and TRBJ1-2 for the parts outside the CDR3, the full variable domain is KAGVTQTPRYLIKTRGQQVTLSCSPISGHRSVSWYQQTPGQGLQFLFEYFSETQRNKGNFPGRFSGRQFSNSRSEMNVSTLELGDSALYLCASSSDRGGYTFGSGTRLTVV.